This is a list of T cell receptor beta chains from one sample in a study of blood T cell repertoires in COVID-19. Profiling relied on immunoSEQ multiplex PCR, and the TCRdb table lists in-frame clones only, not all of them. The sample contains about 70,000 clones, about 80% of which appear only once. Sequencing used peripheral blood. All receptors come from a woman aged 70-85 years with acute or convalescent COVID-19. The CDR3 runs from the conserved cysteine through the conserved F or W. The D gene is left open where the match is weak. Not all rows give a size; the values are once, few, many and, for expanded clones, a class.

j_gene,d_gene,abundance,v_gene,CDR3nt,CDR3aa
TRBJ1-2,TRBD1,.,TRBV4-1,TGCGCCAGCAGCCAAGAACAGGGGGCATACTATGGCTACACCTTC,CASSQEQGAYYGYTF
TRBJ2-5,TRBD2,.,TRBV5-4,TGTGCCAGCAGCGGAATACTAGCGGGAGGGGAGACCCAGTACTTC,CASSGILAGGETQYF
TRBJ1-5,.,few,TRBV6-1,TGTGCCAGCAGTGAAGTAGCGGGAAAGGGCAATCAGCCCCAGCATTTT,CASSEVAGKGNQPQHF
TRBJ1-2,TRBD1,few,TRBV10-3,TGTGCCATCAGAGAGGACAGGGGAAATGGCTACACCTTC,CAIREDRGNGYTF
TRBJ2-1,.,.,TRBV12-3/TRBV12-4,TGTGCCAGCAGTTTGTCTGCCAGGGATGAGCAGTTCTTC,CASSLSARDEQFF
TRBJ2-3,.,.,TRBV5-4,TGTGCCAGCAGTCCCGAGCGGGCTAGCACAGATACGCAGTATTTT,CASSPERASTDTQYF
TRBJ1-2,.,.,TRBV9,TGTGCCAGCAGCGTAGAAGCAGGGGTTTTGGATAGTGGCTACACCTTC,CASSVEAGVLDSGYTF
TRBJ1-6,TRBD1,.,TRBV3-1/TRBV3-2,TGTGCCAGCAGCTTGATGACGGGACAGGGTAATTCACCCCTCCACTTT,CASSLMTGQGNSPLHF
TRBJ1-6,.,few,TRBV6-1,TGTGCCAGCAGTGAACCCGTACAGGTAGTCAATTCACCCCTCCACTTT,CASSEPVQVVNSPLHF
TRBJ2-3,.,.,TRBV6-6,TGTGCCAGCAGTTACTCCTCCACAGATACGCAGTATTTT,CASSYSSTDTQYF
TRBJ2-3,.,few,TRBV7-2,TGTGCCAGCAGCTTAGATGGTAGCGGAACAGATACGCAGTATTTT,CASSLDGSGTDTQYF
TRBJ2-2,.,.,TRBV14,TGTGCCAGCAGCCAAGAACAGTTCACCGGGGAGCTGTTTTTT,CASSQEQFTGELFF
TRBJ2-1,.,.,TRBV7-2,TGTGCCAGCAGCCCCCTACCCCAGGGCCAAAGGCAGTTCTTC,CASSPLPQGQRQFF
TRBJ2-7,.,.,TRBV5-6,TGTGCCAGCAGTCCCGGGACTCCGAGCTCCTACGAGCAGTACTTC,CASSPGTPSSYEQYF
TRBJ1-2,.,.,TRBV6-5,TGTGCCAGCAGAGCAGCCAGGGACTATGGCTACACCTTC,CASRAARDYGYTF
TRBJ2-5,.,medium-sized,TRBV5-4,TGTGCCAGCAGCGGACAACACCAAGAGACCCAGTACTTC,CASSGQHQETQYF
TRBJ1-5,.,.,TRBV28,TGTGCCAGCAGTATACTCAGGGGACCTAGCAATCAGCCCCAGCATTTT,CASSILRGPSNQPQHF
TRBJ1-1,.,once,TRBV16,TGTGCCAGCAGCCAAGCAACAGGTGTCATGAACACTGAAGCTTTCTTT,CASSQATGVMNTEAFF
TRBJ2-1,.,once,TRBV5-8,TGTGCCAGCAGCTTGGAACAGGTAAATGAGCAGTTCTTC,CASSLEQVNEQFF
TRBJ2-7,.,.,TRBV7-9,TGTGCCAGCAGCCGTGGGGGAGGATCAAACTACGAGCAGTACTTC,CASSRGGGSNYEQYF
TRBJ2-7,TRBD1,.,TRBV3-1/TRBV3-2,TGTGCCAGCAGCCAAGAGGGTCCAGGGGGATTGGGTGAGCAGTACTTC,CASSQEGPGGLGEQYF
TRBJ2-1,TRBD1,.,TRBV30,TGTGCCTGGGGGAAACAGGGGTTCCAACACAATGAGCAGTTCTTC,CAWGKQGFQHNEQFF
TRBJ2-7,TRBD1,.,TRBV5-5,TGTGCCAGCAGCAGGGACCGGGACAGGGCTCGCGAGCAGTACTTC,CASSRDRDRAREQYF
TRBJ2-1,TRBD2,.,TRBV7-2,TGTGCCAGCAGCTTAACGCGTACTAGCGGGAGGGCGTACAATGAGCAGTTCTTC,CASSLTRTSGRAYNEQFF
TRBJ1-1,.,.,TRBV7-2,TGTGCCAGCAGCTTCACAGTAAACACTGAAGCTTTCTTT,CASSFTVNTEAFF
TRBJ2-1,TRBD2,.,TRBV5-1,TGCGCCAGCAGCCAGGGACTAGCGGGAAACTACAATGAGCAGTTCTTC,CASSQGLAGNYNEQFF
TRBJ1-2,.,.,TRBV28,TGTGCCAGCAGTACAGGAGTCTATGGCTACACCTTC,CASSTGVYGYTF
TRBJ1-5,.,few,TRBV27,TGTGCCAGCAGCCAGGGGAGTGGCAATCAGCCCCAGCATTTT,CASSQGSGNQPQHF
TRBJ2-1,TRBD2,.,TRBV2,TGTGCCAGCAGTGAAAGGGCTAGCGGGAGAAGTGAGCAGTTCTTC,CASSERASGRSEQFF
TRBJ2-1,TRBD1,.,TRBV7-9,TGTGCCAGCAGCCCCCTGGGACAGGGATTGAATGAGCAGTTCTTC,CASSPLGQGLNEQFF
TRBJ2-7,.,.,TRBV6-5,TGTGCCAGCACTAAACAGGGCCCCATGAGCGAGCAGTACTTC,CASTKQGPMSEQYF
TRBJ2-5,.,.,TRBV15,TGTGCCACCAGCAGAGATTCAAGGGGCTCAGAGACCCAGTACTTC,CATSRDSRGSETQYF
TRBJ1-4,TRBD1,.,TRBV6-1,TGTGCCAGCAGTGAATCAGCAGGGGGCGGTGAAAAACTGTTTTTT,CASSESAGGGEKLFF
TRBJ1-1,.,.,TRBV25-1,TGTGCCAGCAGTGACTCGACAGTAAGGGCGCTGGAAGCTTTCTTT,CASSDSTVRALEAFF
TRBJ2-7,TRBD1,.,TRBV24-1,TGTGCCACCAGTGCCGGACCGGGACAGGGGGCCCACGAGCAGTACTTC,CATSAGPGQGAHEQYF
TRBJ2-1,.,.,TRBV7-8,TGTGCCAGCAGCTTGGGCGGGTATTATGAGCAGTTCTTC,CASSLGGYYEQFF
TRBJ1-2,TRBD1,.,TRBV5-1,TGCGCCAGCAGCCGACAGGGGGCCGACCTTGGCTACACCTTC,CASSRQGADLGYTF
TRBJ1-1,TRBD1,once,TRBV6-5,TGTGCCAGCAGTTACGGGGACAGGAACACTGAAGCTTTCTTT,CASSYGDRNTEAFF
TRBJ2-7,TRBD1,.,TRBV28,TGTGCCAGCACCCCGACCGGGACAGGGGGCTCCTACGAGCAGTACTTC,CASTPTGTGGSYEQYF
TRBJ2-5,.,few,TRBV7-3,TGTGCCAGCAGCCCAAGGGGTAACCAAGAGACCCAGTACTTC,CASSPRGNQETQYF
TRBJ1-1,TRBD1,.,TRBV7-2,TGTGCCAGCACCCACAGGGGGCTGAACACTGAAGCTTTCTTT,CASTHRGLNTEAFF
TRBJ1-1,.,once,TRBV6-5,TGTGCCAGCCTCGGTCGCACTGAAGCTTTCTTT,CASLGRTEAFF
TRBJ2-3,TRBD1,.,TRBV9,TGTGCCAGCAGCGTAGATGTGGGGACAGGTACAGATACGCAGTATTTT,CASSVDVGTGTDTQYF
TRBJ2-5,.,.,TRBV11-3,TGTGCCAGCAGCTTAGATCAGGGCTCCCAAGAGACCCAGTACTTC,CASSLDQGSQETQYF
TRBJ2-7,TRBD1,.,TRBV11-3,TGTGCCAGCAGTGAGGGACAGGGGGTTCCCCTCGAGCAGTACTTC,CASSEGQGVPLEQYF
TRBJ2-1,.,once,TRBV28,TGTGCCAGCAGTTTAAGAGGACACGGAACGGCAGGGGCCTACAATGAGCAGTTCTTC,CASSLRGHGTAGAYNEQFF
TRBJ1-2,.,.,TRBV28,TGTGCCAGCAGTTTTGGCACAGAAGATCATGGCTACACCTTC,CASSFGTEDHGYTF
TRBJ1-2,.,.,TRBV28,TGTGCCAGCAGTTCCTGGACTGTGGATCGGGGCTACACCTTC,CASSSWTVDRGYTF
TRBJ1-2,TRBD1,.,TRBV15,TGTGCCACCAGCGTCCCCGGGACAGGGATCTATGGCTACACCTTC,CATSVPGTGIYGYTF
TRBJ1-3,.,.,TRBV4-3,TGCGCCAGCAGCCAAGATGAGGCAGTCGCGGCAAACACCATATATTTT,CASSQDEAVAANTIYF
TRBJ1-2,.,.,TRBV5-1,TGCGCCAGCAGCTCGACTAATCCCCTAGCCTATGGCTACACCTTC,CASSSTNPLAYGYTF